Below, 24 T cell receptor beta chains from the same sample are listed, as sequenced in a study of T cell changes during pregnancy in multiple sclerosis. Sequencing used immunoSEQ multiplex PCR; TCRdb keeps in-frame clones, though not all of them. Here the sample spans 40,000 to 60,000 clones, roughly 94% being singletons. The sample was CD4+ T cells from peripheral blood mononuclear cells, taken in the first trimester of pregnancy. These receptors were collected from a female donor with multiple sclerosis, enrolled in a pregnancy study.

The genes are TRBV11-1 and TRBJ1-1; tentative D call: TRBD1 (6 bases). This CDR3 has 15 amino acids. Germline V gene sequence: CDR1 SGHAT, CDR2 FQDESV (reference sequence). Trimming shortened V by 3 bases and J by 2 bases, and 13 bases separated the two germline ends. CDR3: CASSLGRTVNTEAFF. The CDR3 DNA reads as TGTGCCAGCAGCTTGGGAAGGACAGTCAACACTGAAGCTTTCTTT. Together with reference TRBV11-1 and TRBJ1-1, the CDR3 gives the full variable domain: EAEVAQSPRYKITEKSQAVAFWCDPISGHATLYWYRQILGQGPELLVQFQDESVVDDSQLPKDRFSAERLKGVDSTLKIQPAELGDSAMYLCASSLGRTVNTEAFFGQGTRLTVV.

This chain uses TRBV30 with TRBJ2-5; TRBD2 matches at 9 bases. The CDR3 spans 15 residues. The J segment lost 2 bases and the V segment lost 0 bases, leaving 4 bases of the junction unmatched. Looked up from germline, CDR1 is GTSNPN and CDR2 is SVGIG (reference sequence). DNA of the CDR3: TGTGCCTGGAGTGTAGCGGGGGGTGGACAAGAGACCCAGTACTTC. It codes for CAWSVAGGGQETQYF.

In its sample, this clone was seen once. This chain links TRBV5-4 with TRBJ2-3; D possibly corresponds to TRBD2 (5 bases). Trimming pared 4 bases from V and 4 bases from J, leaving 13 bases between. Per the germline V gene, CDR1 is SGHNT and CDR2 is YYREEE (reference sequence). This CDR3 comprises 14 residues. CDR3 DNA: TGTGCCAGCAGCCAACCAAAGGAGGCAGATACGCAGTATTTT. It is translated as CASSQPKEADTQYF.

J is TRBJ1-1 and V is TRBV6-1; D call uncertain. There are 12 residues in the CDR3. Germline V gives CDR1 MNHNS, CDR2 SASEGT. V gave up 5 bases and J gave up 1 base, with 5 bases separating them. CDR3 sequence reads: CASSRQNTEAFF. In DNA form, the CDR3 reads TGTGCCAGCAGTAGACAGAACACTGAAGCTTTCTTT.

The chain has TRBV9 and TRBJ2-2, with 9 bases that match TRBD2. Germline CDR1 is SGDLS and CDR2 is YYNGEE. The V gene end was trimmed by 0 bases and the J gene end by 4 bases; junction bases not matched to a gene: 7. This CDR3 is 17 amino acids long. The CDR3 region has the DNA TGTGCCAGCAGCGTAGTTGGTTTAGCGGGGGTCACCGGGGAGCTGTTTTTT. It specifies CASSVVGLAGVTGELFF.

This clone was seen only a few times. The chain combines TRBV5-1 with TRBJ1-3; TRBD1 is a possible D gene (5 bases). The V end lost 0 bases, the J end lost 1 base, and 5 bases lay between the germline ends. Germline V gene sequence: CDR1 SGHRS, CDR2 YFSETQ. This CDR3 is built from 14 residues. The CDR3 region is CASSLGQSGNTIYF. Written as DNA, the CDR3 is TGCGCCAGCAGCTTGGGACAGTCTGGAAACACCATATATTTT.

V usage is TRBV6-6 and J usage is TRBJ1-1; D unresolved. There are 12 residues in the CDR3. V was trimmed by 6 bases and J by 5 bases, leaving 10 bases between them. CDR1 is MNHNY, CDR2 SVGAGI, per germline (reference sequence). The CDR3 reads CASSQRRTEAFF. The CDR3 bases are TGTGCCAGCAGCCAACGGCGGACTGAAGCTTTCTTT.

The V call is TRBV5-1, the J call TRBJ2-5, with TRBD1 matching over 7 bases. Germline values: CDR1 SGHRS, CDR2 YFSETQ. The V segment lost 3 bases and the J segment 3 bases; nucleotides outside the gene matches: 8. The CDR3 consists of 15 residues. The CDR3 DNA reads TGCGCCAGCAGCTCGACAGGGTTTGAGGAAGAGACCCAGTACTTC. As protein: CASSSTGFEEETQYF.

The J gene is TRBJ2-3, the V gene TRBV6-5; the match to TRBD2 covers 11 bases. Germline V gene sequence: CDR1 MNHEY, CDR2 SVGAGI. The CDR3 is 14 amino acids. Unmatched junction bases numbered 5, after V lost 6 bases and J lost 6 bases. CDR3 DNA sequence: TGTGCCAGCAGCCAAAGACTAGCGGGGGATACGCAGTATTTT. Residues: CASSQRLAGDTQYF.

The rearrangement links TRBV27 to TRBJ1-5; tentatively, D is TRBD1 (5 bases). Germline V gene lookup returns CDR1 MNHEY and CDR2 SMNVEV (reference sequence). The CDR3 contains 12 residues. Trimming left V 6 bases short and J 7 bases short, with 10 bases between. The CDR3 sequence: CASRQGGQPQHF. In nucleotides, the CDR3 is TGTGCCAGCAGGCAGGGTGGCCAGCCCCAGCATTTT.

The CDR3 region has the DNA TGTGCCAGCAGCGAGGACACCTACGAGCAGTACTTC. Its protein product is CASSEDTYEQYF. V and J are TRBV11-2 and TRBJ2-7, with D tentatively TRBD1 (5 bases). Germline assignment: CDR1 SGHAT and CDR2 FQNNGV. V shed 5 bases and J shed 2 bases, with 7 bases lying between them. This CDR3 has 12 residues.

CDR3 in amino acids: CASSVGATNEKLFF. CDR3 DNA sequence: TGTGCCAGCAGCGTAGGGGCGACTAATGAAAAACTGTTTTTT. The chain is built from TRBV9 and TRBJ1-4, with D uncertain. CDR1 and CDR2 from the germline V gene are SGDLS and YYNGEE. The V end lost 0 bases, the J end lost 2 bases, and 5 bases lay between the germline ends. The CDR3 is made up of 14 amino acids.

The rearrangement links TRBV5-1 to TRBJ2-6; 7 nucleotides match TRBD1. From germline, CDR1 is SGHRS and CDR2 YFSETQ. Trimming at V came to 6 bases and at J to 4 bases, leaving 7 bases not matched to a gene. The CDR3 sequence is 15 residues long. The CDR3 sequence: CASTKGQSGANVLTF. The CDR3, as DNA: TGCGCCAGCACTAAGGGACAGTCAGGGGCCAACGTCCTGACTTTC.

V gene TRBV5-4 combines with J gene TRBJ2-7; TRBD2 matches at 9 bases. The CDR3 spans 15 residues. Trimming at V came to 4 bases and at J to 3 bases, leaving 8 bases not matched to a gene. Germline V lookup: CDR1 SGHNT, CDR2 YYREEE (reference sequence). The CDR3 bases are TGTGCCAGCAGCCTCCTAGCGGGGAGTCACTACGAGCAGTACTTC. This translates into CASSLLAGSHYEQYF.

The CDR3 region has the DNA TGCGCCAGCAGCCAAGAAGTGAGAGATACGCAGTATTTT. It yields the protein CASSQEVRDTQYF. The rearrangement uses TRBV4-1 and TRBJ2-3; no firm D call. The CDR3 is made up of 13 amino acids. Trimming removed 0 bases at V and 5 bases at J, with 6 bases between. Per germline, CDR1 MGHRA and CDR2 YSYEKL.

CDR3 sequence reads: CASRRTLLRDSATDTQYF. The CDR3 region has the DNA TGTGCCAGCAGACGCACTCTCCTACGGGACAGCGCGACAGATACGCAGTATTTT. The J gene is TRBJ2-3, the V gene TRBV27, with 7 bases that match TRBD1. The CDR3 extends over 18 amino acids. Germline lookup yields CDR1 MNHEY and CDR2 SMNVEV (reference sequence). Trimming cost V 6 bases and J 3 bases; bases outside gene matches: 18.

The V and J genes are TRBV6-4 and TRBJ1-2, with D perhaps TRBD1 (5 bases). Germline lookup yields CDR1 MRHNA and CDR2 SNTAGT. This CDR3 is 13 amino acids long. The V and J ends lost 2 bases and 8 bases respectively, with 12 bases between them. CDR3 sequence (DNA): TGTGCCAGCAGTGACGAGGCAGGGCAAGGCTACACCTTC. It codes for CASSDEAGQGYTF.

This clone was seen a few times. The gene calls are TRBV5-1 and TRBJ1-4; 8 nucleotides agree with TRBD1. With V trimmed by 4 bases and J by 7 bases, 6 bases remained unmatched. CDR3 length: 14 amino acids. The germline CDR1 and CDR2 sequences are SGHRS and YFSETQ. CDR3 residues: CASSVGQGGEKLFF. The CDR3 bases are TGCGCCAGCAGCGTTGGACAGGGAGGTGAAAAACTGTTTTTT.

The chain links TRBV18 to TRBJ1-2; TRBD1 agrees at 12 bases. J lost 6 bases, V lost 10 bases, and 12 bases had no gene match. Germline CDR1 KGHSH, CDR2 LQKENI. CDR3 length equals 15 residues. The CDR3 DNA follows: TGTGCCACTTCACCTTCGGGACAGGGGGCTGATGGCTACACCTTC. It encodes CATSPSGQGADGYTF.

This chain links TRBV5-1 with TRBJ2-7; 9 positions match TRBD1. Germline assignment: CDR1 SGHRS and CDR2 YFSETQ. Trimming took 5 bases from V and 1 from J; bases not matched to a gene: 4. The length of the CDR3 is 14 residues. In DNA, the CDR3 is TGCGCCAGCAGGGCCGGACAGGGGTCCTACGAGCAGTACTTC. This gives the protein CASRAGQGSYEQYF.

This chain uses TRBV7-9 with TRBJ2-2; 7 bases are a match to TRBD1. Germline CDR1 reads SEHNR; CDR2 reads FQNEAQ (reference sequence). Trimming removed 4 bases from V and 5 bases from J; junction bases left unmatched: 7. This CDR3 contains 15 residues. The CDR3 here is CASSSPDRKTGELFF. CDR3 DNA: TGTGCCAGCAGCTCACCGGACAGGAAGACCGGGGAGCTGTTTTTT.

The rearrangement uses TRBV28 and TRBJ2-7, with 7 bases identical to TRBD2. Trimming at V came to 5 bases and at J to 2 bases, leaving 12 bases not matched to a gene. CDR1 and CDR2 (germline): MDHEN, SYDVKM. CDR3 size: 16 residues. The DNA for the CDR3 is TGTGCCAGCAGTCCCTACGGGACTACCTCTCCCTACGAGCAGTACTTC. Translated: CASSPYGTTSPYEQYF.

The chain has TRBV7-3 and TRBJ1-6, with D uncertain. V shed 1 base and J shed 6 bases, with 10 bases lying between them. Germline V lookup: CDR1 SGHTA, CDR2 FQGTGA. The CDR3 sequence is 15 residues long. The CDR3 is CASSLSPGPNSPLHF. CDR3 nucleotides: TGTGCCAGCAGCTTAAGTCCAGGTCCTAATTCACCCCTCCACTTT.

The V call is TRBV10-3, the J call TRBJ2-1, with 8 positions matching TRBD2. V lost 6 bases, J lost 4 bases, and 5 bases stayed unmatched. There are 14 residues in the CDR3. Germline V gives CDR1 ENHRY, CDR2 SYGVKD. CDR3 bases: TGTGCCATCAGCGGGACTAGTGGGTACAATGAGCAGTTCTTC. Translated, it gives CAISGTSGYNEQFF.